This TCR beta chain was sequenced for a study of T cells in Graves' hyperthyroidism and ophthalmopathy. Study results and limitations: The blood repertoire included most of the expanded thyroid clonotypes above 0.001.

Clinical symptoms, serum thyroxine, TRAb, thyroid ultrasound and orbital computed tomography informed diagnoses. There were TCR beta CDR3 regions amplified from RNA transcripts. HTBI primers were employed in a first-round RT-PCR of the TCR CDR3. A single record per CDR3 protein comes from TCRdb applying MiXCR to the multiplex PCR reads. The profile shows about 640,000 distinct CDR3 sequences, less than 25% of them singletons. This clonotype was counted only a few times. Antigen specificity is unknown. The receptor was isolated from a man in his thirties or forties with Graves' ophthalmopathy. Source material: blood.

CDR3 coding DNA: TGCAGTGCCGGGCGTAACCGGCGGTTCGACAATGAGCAGTTCTTC. Translation gives CSAGRNRRFDNEQFF. V is TRBV20-1 and J is TRBJ2-1; D is unresolved. V was clipped by 6 bases and J by 5 bases, with 20 bases between them. The CDR3 runs 15 residues. Germline values: CDR1 DFQATT, CDR2 SNEGSKA (reference sequence).